This is a list of T cell receptor beta chains from one sample in a study of T-cell memory formation after mild COVID-19. One entry per CDR3 protein results from TCRdb running MiXCR on the 5' RACE reads. Counted here are around 250,000 distinct CDR3 sequences, more than 8% occurring once; the ten biggest clones make up 20% to 25%. The sequenced sample was PBMCs or a T cell subset sorted from them (not recorded which). Every receptor here comes from a young man who had mild COVID-19 (a few samples of this study predate the infection). Cell type and time point are not known. Each CDR3 is given with its conserved first and last residue. Fields, in order: D gene, V gene, clone size, J gene, CDR3 DNA, CDR3 protein. A D gene is named only where the DNA matches it firmly. Clone size is given for some rows only: seen once, a few or many times, or a class if the clone is expanded.

D: TRBD1; V: TRBV7-6; size: few; J: TRBJ2-2; DNA: TGTGCCAGCAGCTTCGGACAGGGGGCGCACGGGGAGCTGTTTTTT; CDR3: CASSFGQGAHGELFF
D: TRBD2; V: TRBV20-1; size: -; J: TRBJ2-3; DNA: TGCAGTGCTGCGCCTAGCGGGGGGTCCAATACGCAGTATTTT; CDR3: CSAAPSGGSNTQYF
D: -; V: TRBV7-6; size: few; J: TRBJ2-7; DNA: TGTGCCAGCAGCTTAGCTTTTCGGGAGAGCTCCTACGAGCAGTACTTC; CDR3: CASSLAFRESSYEQYF
D: TRBD2; V: TRBV20-1; size: -; J: TRBJ2-1; DNA: TGCAGTGCTAGCCCTAGCGGGGAGCAGTTCTTC; CDR3: CSASPSGEQFF
D: TRBD2; V: TRBV12-3/TRBV12-4; size: many; J: TRBJ2-3; DNA: TGTGCCAGCAGTCCTCTAGCGGGGGGCACAGATACGCAGTATTTT; CDR3: CASSPLAGGTDTQYF
D: TRBD2; V: TRBV9; size: many; J: TRBJ2-1; DNA: TGTGCCAGCAGCGGGGGGGAGGGTTTGACCCATGAGCAGTTCTTC; CDR3: CASSGGEGLTHEQFF
D: TRBD2; V: TRBV11-3; size: -; J: TRBJ2-7; DNA: TGTGCCAGCAGCTTAAGCGGGGGAAAAGACGAGCAGTACTTC; CDR3: CASSLSGGKDEQYF
D: TRBD1; V: TRBV12-3/TRBV12-4; size: -; J: TRBJ1-1; DNA: TGTGCCAGCAGCATACAGGGGACTGAAGCTTTCTTT; CDR3: CASSIQGTEAFF
D: TRBD1; V: TRBV3-1; size: few; J: TRBJ2-7; DNA: TGTGCCAGCAGCTACCTCGACAGGGGCAACGAGCAGTACTTC; CDR3: CASSYLDRGNEQYF
D: TRBD2; V: TRBV20-1; size: -; J: TRBJ2-5; DNA: TGCAGTGCTAGCGTGCCTGGGGGGGGACAAGAGACCCAGTACTTC; CDR3: CSASVPGGGQETQYF
D: TRBD2; V: TRBV19; size: -; J: TRBJ2-1; DNA: TGTGCCAGTACCGTCACCAGCGGGGGGGCTCTCAATGAGCAGTTCTTC; CDR3: CASTVTSGGALNEQFF
D: -; V: TRBV6-6; size: -; J: TRBJ2-3; DNA: TGTGCCAGCAGTGGGAGACAGAGGGGCTCAGATACGCAGTATTTT; CDR3: CASSGRQRGSDTQYF
D: -; V: TRBV4-3; size: few; J: TRBJ2-7; DNA: TGCGCCAGCAGCCAAGATTCAGGGTATTCCTACGAGCAGTACTTC; CDR3: CASSQDSGYSYEQYF
D: -; V: TRBV7-3; size: few; J: TRBJ2-3; DNA: TGTGCCAGCACTGACATCCCAGATACGCAGTATTTT; CDR3: CASTDIPDTQYF
D: -; V: TRBV5-5; size: few; J: TRBJ2-1; DNA: TGTGCCAGCAGCTGGACCAGAACACTGGGCTACAATGAGCAGTTCTTC; CDR3: CASSWTRTLGYNEQFF
D: -; V: TRBV7-9; size: many; J: TRBJ1-1; DNA: TGTGCCAGCAGTGTACAGGGAAACACTGAAGCTTTCTTT; CDR3: CASSVQGNTEAFF
D: -; V: TRBV24-1; size: many; J: TRBJ2-5; DNA: TGTGCCACCAGTGACCGTTCCAGCCAGGGAGGAGGCGCGACCCAGTACTTC; CDR3: CATSDRSSQGGGATQYF
D: TRBD1; V: TRBV6-5; size: many; J: TRBJ2-7; DNA: TGTGCCAGCAACTTACAGGGGGCCTACGAGCAGTACTTC; CDR3: CASNLQGAYEQYF
D: -; V: TRBV4-3; size: -; J: TRBJ2-2; DNA: TGCGCCAGCAGCCACGCCAGGAACACCGGGGAGCTGTTTTTT; CDR3: CASSHARNTGELFF
D: TRBD2; V: TRBV28; size: few; J: TRBJ2-1; DNA: TGTGCCAGCAGCATCAGCGGGGAATCCTACAATGAGCAGTTCTTC; CDR3: CASSISGESYNEQFF
D: TRBD1; V: TRBV6-6; size: few; J: TRBJ1-2; DNA: TGTGCCAGCAGTTACACAGGGGGCGGGTATGGCTACACCTTC; CDR3: CASSYTGGGYGYTF
D: -; V: TRBV5-1; size: few; J: TRBJ2-5; DNA: TGCGCCAGCAGCTTGTGGGACCTCCAAGAGACCCAGTACTTC; CDR3: CASSLWDLQETQYF
D: -; V: TRBV12-3/TRBV12-4; size: few; J: TRBJ2-7; DNA: TGTGCCAGCAGTTTGTCGACAGGTGCCCTTGCCTACGAGCAGTACTTC; CDR3: CASSLSTGALAYEQYF
D: -; V: TRBV29-1; size: few; J: TRBJ2-7; DNA: TGCAGCGTTGTAAGTCGTGGGTTCTCCTACGAGCAGTACTTC; CDR3: CSVVSRGFSYEQYF
D: -; V: TRBV27; size: few; J: TRBJ2-7; DNA: TGTGCCAGCAGTTTAAAAGCGGTCTCCTACGAGCAGTACTTC; CDR3: CASSLKAVSYEQYF
D: -; V: TRBV28; size: few; J: TRBJ1-6; DNA: TGTGCCAGCACCCATGGGAGGGGAAATTCACCCCTCCACTTT; CDR3: CASTHGRGNSPLHF
D: -; V: TRBV9; size: -; J: TRBJ1-6; DNA: TGTGCCAGCAGCGCTACGACAGGTTACCCCTCACCCCTCCACTTT; CDR3: CASSATTGYPSPLHF
D: TRBD2; V: TRBV12-3/TRBV12-4; size: many; J: TRBJ2-2; DNA: TGTGCCAGCAGTCCCTTCGCACTAGCGGGGGACACCGGGGAGCTGTTTTTT; CDR3: CASSPFALAGDTGELFF
D: TRBD2; V: TRBV7-2; size: -; J: TRBJ2-3; DNA: TGTGCCAGCAGCTTGGGACTAGCGGGGGGTAATACGCAGTATTTT; CDR3: CASSLGLAGGNTQYF
D: -; V: TRBV3-1; size: many; J: TRBJ2-3; DNA: TGTGCCAGCAGCCGGCGGGCAGATACGCAGTATTTT; CDR3: CASSRRADTQYF
D: -; V: TRBV7-6; size: -; J: TRBJ2-5; DNA: TGTGCCAGCAGCTTTTATCAGGGGAGAGAGACCCAGTACTTC; CDR3: CASSFYQGRETQYF
D: TRBD1; V: TRBV5-1; size: many; J: TRBJ2-1; DNA: TGCGCCAGCAGCCCGGAGCCGGGACAGGGTTACAATGAGCAGTTCTTC; CDR3: CASSPEPGQGYNEQFF
D: TRBD2; V: TRBV20-1; size: many; J: TRBJ2-7; DNA: TGCAGTGCTTCGACTAGCGGGGGGGCCGGTTTTAACGAGCAGTACTTC; CDR3: CSASTSGGAGFNEQYF
D: -; V: TRBV18; size: few; J: TRBJ2-7; DNA: TGTGCCAGCTCATCGGAAGGTTCTCAACCCCAAAACGAGCAGTACTTC; CDR3: CASSSEGSQPQNEQYF
D: TRBD1; V: TRBV27; size: few; J: TRBJ1-2; DNA: TGTGCCAGCAGCCGACAGGACCCGGGACAGGGATATGGCTACACCTTC; CDR3: CASSRQDPGQGYGYTF
D: -; V: TRBV19; size: -; J: TRBJ2-4; DNA: TGTGCCAGTATCGGGGTGGCCCCTCGACTAGCCAAAAACATTCAGTACTTC; CDR3: CASIGVAPRLAKNIQYF
D: -; V: TRBV7-9; size: few; J: TRBJ2-5; DNA: TGTGCCAGCAGCTTGGGCGCGGCCATTATACAAGAGACCCAGTACTTC; CDR3: CASSLGAAIIQETQYF
D: -; V: TRBV20-1; size: many; J: TRBJ1-4; DNA: TGCAGTGCTAGACCGGGGGTGGATGAAAAACTGTTTTTT; CDR3: CSARPGVDEKLFF
D: -; V: TRBV12-2; size: -; J: TRBJ2-3; DNA: TGTTCTGAAGATACGCAGTATTTT; CDR3: CSEDTQYF
D: -; V: TRBV5-1; size: few; J: TRBJ2-7; DNA: TGCGCCAGCAGCCCCCGGGCCGTCTCCTACGAGCAGTACTTC; CDR3: CASSPRAVSYEQYF
D: -; V: TRBV4-2; size: -; J: TRBJ2-7; DNA: TGTGCCAGCAGCCGGGCCGGGACTCACACCTACGAGCAGTACTTC; CDR3: CASSRAGTHTYEQYF
D: -; V: TRBV12-3/TRBV12-4; size: many; J: TRBJ2-5; DNA: TGTGCCAGCAGTTCGGTCCCGTACCAAGAGACCCAGTACTTC; CDR3: CASSSVPYQETQYF
D: TRBD2; V: TRBV6-2/TRBV6-3; size: -; J: TRBJ2-1; DNA: TGTGCCAGCAGTTACAACCTAGCGGGGGGTGAGCAGTTCTTC; CDR3: CASSYNLAGGEQFF
D: TRBD1; V: TRBV4-2; size: -; J: TRBJ1-3; DNA: TGTGCCAGCACCCCCTACAGGGGGGAAAACACCATATATTTT; CDR3: CASTPYRGENTIYF
D: -; V: TRBV5-1; size: -; J: TRBJ2-5; DNA: TGCGCCAGCAGCTTGGAGGCCGCGGAGGAGACCCAGTACTTC; CDR3: CASSLEAAEETQYF
D: TRBD2; V: TRBV7-2; size: few; J: TRBJ2-4; DNA: TGTGCCAGCAGCCCCCCAGCGGGGGGGGTAAACATTCAGTACTTC; CDR3: CASSPPAGGVNIQYF